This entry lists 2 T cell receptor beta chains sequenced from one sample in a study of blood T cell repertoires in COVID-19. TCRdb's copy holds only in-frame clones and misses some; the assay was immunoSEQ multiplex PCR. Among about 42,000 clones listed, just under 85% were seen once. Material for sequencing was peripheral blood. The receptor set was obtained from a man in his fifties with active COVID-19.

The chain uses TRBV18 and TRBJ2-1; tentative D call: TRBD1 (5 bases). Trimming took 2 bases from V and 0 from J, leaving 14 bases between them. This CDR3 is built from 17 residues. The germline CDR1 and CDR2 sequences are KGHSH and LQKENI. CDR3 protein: CASSPYMGQGSYNEQFF. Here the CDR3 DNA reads TGTGCCAGCTCACCATACATGGGGCAGGGCTCCTACAATGAGCAGTTCTTC. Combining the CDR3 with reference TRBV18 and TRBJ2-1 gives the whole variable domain NAGVMQNPRHLVRRRGQEARLRCSPMKGHSHVYWYRQLPEEGLKFMVYLQKENIIDESGMPKERFSAEFPKEGPSILRIQQVVRGDSAAYFCASSPYMGQGSYNEQFFGPGTRLTVL.

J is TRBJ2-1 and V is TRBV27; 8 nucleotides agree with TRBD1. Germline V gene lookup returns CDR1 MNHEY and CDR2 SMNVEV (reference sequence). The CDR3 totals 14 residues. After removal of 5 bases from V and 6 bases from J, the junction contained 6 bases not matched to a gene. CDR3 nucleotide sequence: TGTGCCAGCAGTCTACGGACAGGGATCAATGAGCAGTTCTTC. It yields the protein CASSLRTGINEQFF.